This record looks at one TCR beta chain sequence and its context. Its antigen is unidentified. Chemo-refractory metastatic non-small-cell lung cancer patients underwent focal radiation alongside CTLA-4 blockade with ipilimumab. Produced via immunoSEQ multiplex PCR; TCRdb's table is partial and in-frame only. This sample has tens of thousands of clones, with about 76% found just once. The data belong to a study of radiotherapy plus CTLA-4 blockade in lung cancer. Study details: Objective responses emerged in roughly a sixth of patients, and roughly 32% attained disease control.

Germline V gives CDR1 MGHDK, CDR2 SYGVNS. V lost 7 bases, J lost 4 bases, and 11 bases stayed unmatched. This CDR3 is 16 amino acids long. Overall study results and limits: Interferon-beta and early blood T cell clone dynamics reportedly predicted response best. Researchers report tumor-derived TCR clones expanding in blood after radiotherapy plus ipilimumab.

The sequence derives from a human donor with non-small cell lung cancer whose response to radiotherapy plus ipilimumab could not be evaluated. The J gene is TRBJ1-3, the V gene TRBV25-1, with 9 positions matching TRBD1. Specimen: peripheral blood, collected from a patient treated with radiotherapy plus ipilimumab. CDR3 nucleotides: TGTGCCAGCACCCCAACGGGGGACAGGGCAGGAAACACCATATATTTT. Protein sequence: CASTPTGDRAGNTIYF.